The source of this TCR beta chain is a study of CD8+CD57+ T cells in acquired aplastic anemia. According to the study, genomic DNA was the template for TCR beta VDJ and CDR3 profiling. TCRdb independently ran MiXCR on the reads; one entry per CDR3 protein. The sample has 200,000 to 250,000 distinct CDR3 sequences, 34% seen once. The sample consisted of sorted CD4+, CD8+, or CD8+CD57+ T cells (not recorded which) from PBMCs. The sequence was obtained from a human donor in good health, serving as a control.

CDR3 nucleotides: TGTGCCAGCACCGGAGCGTTCTACACAGATACGCAGTATTTT. Translating gives CASTGAFYTDTQYF. The chain has TRBV5-5 and TRBJ2-3; D remains unclear. CDR3 size: 14 residues. The V end lost 6 bases, the J end lost 2 bases, and 13 bases lay between the germline ends. Germline-derived CDR1 and CDR2 are SGHKS and YYEKEE (reference sequence).